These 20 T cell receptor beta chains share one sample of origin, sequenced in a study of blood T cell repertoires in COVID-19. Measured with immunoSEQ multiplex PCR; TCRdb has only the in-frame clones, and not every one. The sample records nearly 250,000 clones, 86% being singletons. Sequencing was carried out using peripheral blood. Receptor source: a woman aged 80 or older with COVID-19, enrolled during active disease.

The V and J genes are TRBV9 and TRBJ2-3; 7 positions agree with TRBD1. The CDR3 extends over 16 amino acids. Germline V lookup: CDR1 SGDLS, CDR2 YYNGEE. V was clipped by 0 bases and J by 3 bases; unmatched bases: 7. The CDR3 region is CASSVAEGARTDTQYF. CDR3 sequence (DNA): TGTGCCAGCAGCGTAGCTGAGGGGGCCCGGACAGATACGCAGTATTTT.

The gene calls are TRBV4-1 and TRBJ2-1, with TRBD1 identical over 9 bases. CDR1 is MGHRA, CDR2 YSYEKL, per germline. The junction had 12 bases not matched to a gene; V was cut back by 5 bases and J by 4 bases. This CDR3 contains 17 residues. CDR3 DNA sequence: TGCGCCAGCAGCGCCCGGACAGGGGAAACTAGGTACAATGAGCAGTTCTTC. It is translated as CASSARTGETRYNEQFF.

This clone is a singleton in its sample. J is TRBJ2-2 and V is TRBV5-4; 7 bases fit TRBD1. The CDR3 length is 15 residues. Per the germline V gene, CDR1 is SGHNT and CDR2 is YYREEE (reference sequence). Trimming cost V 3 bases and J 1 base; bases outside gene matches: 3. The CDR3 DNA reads TGTGCCAGCAGCTCACAGGGGAAGAACACCGGGGAGCTGTTTTTT. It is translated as CASSSQGKNTGELFF.

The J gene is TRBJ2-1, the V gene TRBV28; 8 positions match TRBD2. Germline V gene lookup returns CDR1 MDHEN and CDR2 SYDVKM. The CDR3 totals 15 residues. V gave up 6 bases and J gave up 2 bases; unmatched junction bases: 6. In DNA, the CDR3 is TGTGCCAGCAGGCCAGCGGGGGAGCCCTACAATGAGCAGTTCTTC. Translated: CASRPAGEPYNEQFF.

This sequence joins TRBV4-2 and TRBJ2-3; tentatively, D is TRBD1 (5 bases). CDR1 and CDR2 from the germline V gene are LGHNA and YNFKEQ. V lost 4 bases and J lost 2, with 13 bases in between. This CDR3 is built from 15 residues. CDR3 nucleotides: TGTGCCAGCAGCCCCTCAGGGTCCTCCACAGATACGCAGTATTTT. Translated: CASSPSGSSTDTQYF.

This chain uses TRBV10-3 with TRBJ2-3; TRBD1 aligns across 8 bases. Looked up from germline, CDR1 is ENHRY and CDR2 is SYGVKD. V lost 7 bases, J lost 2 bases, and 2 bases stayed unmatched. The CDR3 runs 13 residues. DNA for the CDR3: TGTGCCATCAAGGACAGGGCCACAGATACGCAGTATTTT. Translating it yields CAIKDRATDTQYF.

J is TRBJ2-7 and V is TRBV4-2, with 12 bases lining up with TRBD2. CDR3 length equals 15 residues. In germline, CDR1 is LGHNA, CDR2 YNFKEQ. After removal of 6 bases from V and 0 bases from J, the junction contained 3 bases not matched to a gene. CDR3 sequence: CASSPTSGSSYEQYF. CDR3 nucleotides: TGTGCCAGCAGTCCGACTAGCGGGAGCTCCTACGAGCAGTACTTC.

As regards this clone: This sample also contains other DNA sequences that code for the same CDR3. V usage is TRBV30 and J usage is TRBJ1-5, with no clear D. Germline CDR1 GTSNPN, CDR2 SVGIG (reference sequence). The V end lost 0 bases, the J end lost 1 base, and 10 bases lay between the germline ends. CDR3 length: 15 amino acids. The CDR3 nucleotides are TGTGCCTGGAGTGTACCGGGTCTCAGCAATCAGCCCCAGCATTTT. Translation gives CAWSVPGLSNQPQHF.

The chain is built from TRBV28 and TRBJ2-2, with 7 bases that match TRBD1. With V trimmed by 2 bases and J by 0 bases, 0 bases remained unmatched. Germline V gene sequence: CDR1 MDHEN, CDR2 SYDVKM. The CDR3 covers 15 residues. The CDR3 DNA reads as TGTGCCAGCAGTTTAACAGGGGCGAACACCGGGGAGCTGTTTTTT. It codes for CASSLTGANTGELFF.

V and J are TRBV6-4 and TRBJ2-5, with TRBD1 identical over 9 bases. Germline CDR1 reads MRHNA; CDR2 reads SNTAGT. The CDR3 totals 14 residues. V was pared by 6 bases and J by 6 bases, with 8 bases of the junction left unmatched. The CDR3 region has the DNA TGTGCCAGCAGAGGACTTGACAGGGGGAAGACCCAGTACTTC. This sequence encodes CASRGLDRGKTQYF.

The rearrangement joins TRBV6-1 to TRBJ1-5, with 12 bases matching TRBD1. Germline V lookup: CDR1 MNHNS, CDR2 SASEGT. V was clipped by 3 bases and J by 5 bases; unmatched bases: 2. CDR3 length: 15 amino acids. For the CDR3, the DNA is TGTGCCAGCAGTGACCGGGACAGGGGGCATCAGCCCCAGCATTTT. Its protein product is CASSDRDRGHQPQHF.

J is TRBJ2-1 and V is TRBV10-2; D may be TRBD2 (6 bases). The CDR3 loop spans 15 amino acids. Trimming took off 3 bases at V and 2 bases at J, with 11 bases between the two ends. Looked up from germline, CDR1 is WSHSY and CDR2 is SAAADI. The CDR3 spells CASSDPGETYNEQFF. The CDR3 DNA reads TGCGCCAGCAGTGATCCGGGAGAGACCTACAATGAGCAGTTCTTC.

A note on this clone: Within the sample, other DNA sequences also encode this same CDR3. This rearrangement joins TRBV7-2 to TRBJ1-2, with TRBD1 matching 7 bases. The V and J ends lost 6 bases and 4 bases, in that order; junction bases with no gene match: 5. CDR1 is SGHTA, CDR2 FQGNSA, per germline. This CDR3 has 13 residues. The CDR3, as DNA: TGTGCCAGCAGTTTGACAGGGCCCTATGGCTACACCTTC. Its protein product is CASSLTGPYGYTF.

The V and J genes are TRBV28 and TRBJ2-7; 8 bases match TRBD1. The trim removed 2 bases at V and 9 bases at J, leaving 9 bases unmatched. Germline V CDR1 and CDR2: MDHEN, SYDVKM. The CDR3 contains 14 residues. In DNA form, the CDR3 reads TGTGCCAGCAGTTTAGGACAGGGAAATAATCGGCAGTACGTC. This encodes CASSLGQGNNRQYV.

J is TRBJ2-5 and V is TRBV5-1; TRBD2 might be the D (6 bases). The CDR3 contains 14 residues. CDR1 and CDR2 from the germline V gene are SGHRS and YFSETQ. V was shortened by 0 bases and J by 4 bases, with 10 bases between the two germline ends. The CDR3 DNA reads TGCGCCAGCAGCTTGGCCCCCGGGAGAGAGACCCAGTACTTC. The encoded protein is CASSLAPGRETQYF.

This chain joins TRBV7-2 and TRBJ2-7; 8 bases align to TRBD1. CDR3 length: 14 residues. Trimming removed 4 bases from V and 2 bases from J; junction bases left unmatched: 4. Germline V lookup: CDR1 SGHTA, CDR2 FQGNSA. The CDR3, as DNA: TGTGCCAGCAGCTCACAGGGGGGCACCTACGAGCAGTACTTC. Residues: CASSSQGGTYEQYF.

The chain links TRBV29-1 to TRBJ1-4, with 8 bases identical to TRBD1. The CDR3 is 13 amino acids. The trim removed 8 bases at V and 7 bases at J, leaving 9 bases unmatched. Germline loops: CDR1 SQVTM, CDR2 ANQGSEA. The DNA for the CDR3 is TGCAGCACCGAGACAGGGGACAGTGAAAAACTGTTTTTT. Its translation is CSTETGDSEKLFF. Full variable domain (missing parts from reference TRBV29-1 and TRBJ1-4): SAVISQKPSRDICQRGTSLTIQCQVDSQVTMMFWYRQQPGQSLTLIATANQGSEATYESGFVIDKFPISRPNLTFSTLTVSNMSPEDSSIYLCSTETGDSEKLFFGSGTQLSVL.

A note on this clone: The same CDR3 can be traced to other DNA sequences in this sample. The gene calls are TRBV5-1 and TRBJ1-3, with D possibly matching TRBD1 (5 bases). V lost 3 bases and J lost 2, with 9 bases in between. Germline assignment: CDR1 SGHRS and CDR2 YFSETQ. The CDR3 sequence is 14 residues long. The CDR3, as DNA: TGCGCCAGCAGCTCTCAGGGAACTGGAAACACCATATATTTT. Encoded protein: CASSSQGTGNTIYF.

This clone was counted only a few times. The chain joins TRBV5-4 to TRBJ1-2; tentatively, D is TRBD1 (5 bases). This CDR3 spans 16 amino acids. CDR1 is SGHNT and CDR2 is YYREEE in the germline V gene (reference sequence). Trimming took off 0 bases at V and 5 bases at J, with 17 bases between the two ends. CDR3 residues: CASSLARQGTSYGYTF. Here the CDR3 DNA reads TGTGCCAGCAGCTTGGCGCGGCAGGGAACGAGTTATGGCTACACCTTC.

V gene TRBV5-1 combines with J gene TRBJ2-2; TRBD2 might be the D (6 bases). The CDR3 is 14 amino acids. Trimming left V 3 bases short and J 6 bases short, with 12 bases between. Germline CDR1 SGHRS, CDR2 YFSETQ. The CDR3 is CASSSQEGSGELFF. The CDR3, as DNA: TGCGCCAGCAGCTCGCAGGAGGGCTCCGGGGAGCTGTTTTTT.